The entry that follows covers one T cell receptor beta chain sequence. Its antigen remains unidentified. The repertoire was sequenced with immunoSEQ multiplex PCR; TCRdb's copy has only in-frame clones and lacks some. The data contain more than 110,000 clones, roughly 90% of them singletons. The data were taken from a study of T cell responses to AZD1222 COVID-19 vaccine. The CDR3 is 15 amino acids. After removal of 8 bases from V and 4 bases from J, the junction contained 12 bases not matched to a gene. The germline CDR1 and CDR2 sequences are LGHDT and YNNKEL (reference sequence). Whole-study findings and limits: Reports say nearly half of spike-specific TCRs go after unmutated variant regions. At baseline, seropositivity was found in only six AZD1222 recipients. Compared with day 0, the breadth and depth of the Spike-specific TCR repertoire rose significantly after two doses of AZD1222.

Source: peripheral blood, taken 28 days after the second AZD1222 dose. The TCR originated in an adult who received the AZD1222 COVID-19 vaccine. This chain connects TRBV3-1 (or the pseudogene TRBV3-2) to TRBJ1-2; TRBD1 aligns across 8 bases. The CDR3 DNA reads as TGTGCCAGCGCCACGGGGGCAGGGGGCTCCTATGGCTACACCTTC. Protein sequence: CASATGAGGSYGYTF.